This TCR beta chain appears in the sequencing data of a study of T cell changes during pregnancy in multiple sclerosis. With V trimmed by 0 bases and J by 5 bases, 13 bases remained unmatched. Germline loops: CDR1 SGHRS, CDR2 YFSETQ. The length of the CDR3 is 17 residues. TCRdb keeps only in-frame clones here, not all; method: immunoSEQ multiplex PCR. The sample lists around 50,000 clones; approximately 87% were seen once. This chain links TRBV5-1 with TRBJ2-7; TRBD2 matches 8 bases. The clonotype was recovered from a human donor whose cells served as feeder cells for cultures in a pregnancy study. Sequenced material: peripheral blood from another person, used as feeder cells. CDR3 residues: CASSLEGSGARADEQYF. In nucleotides, the CDR3 is TGCGCCAGCAGCTTGGAGGGTAGCGGGGCCCGAGCGGACGAGCAGTACTTC.